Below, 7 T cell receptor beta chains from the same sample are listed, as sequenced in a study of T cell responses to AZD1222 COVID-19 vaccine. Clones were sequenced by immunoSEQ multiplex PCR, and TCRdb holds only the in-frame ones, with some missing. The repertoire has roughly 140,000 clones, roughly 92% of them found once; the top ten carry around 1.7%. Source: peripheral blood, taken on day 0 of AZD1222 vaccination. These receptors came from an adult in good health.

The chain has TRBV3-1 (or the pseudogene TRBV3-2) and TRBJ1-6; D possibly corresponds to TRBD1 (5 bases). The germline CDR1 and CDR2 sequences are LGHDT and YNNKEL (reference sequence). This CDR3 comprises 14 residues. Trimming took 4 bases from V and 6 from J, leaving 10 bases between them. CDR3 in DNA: TGTGCCAGCAGCCGTCCCGGGGGTAATTCACCCCTCCACTTT. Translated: CASSRPGGNSPLHF.

The CDR3 nucleotides read TGTGCCAGCAGCTGGACTAGCGGGGCTTCGATCACAGATACGCAGTATTTT. Protein: CASSWTSGASITDTQYF. The chain employs TRBV7-9 and TRBJ2-3, with 12 bases aligning to TRBD2. This CDR3 contains 17 residues. The V and J ends lost 4 bases and 2 bases, in that order; junction bases with no gene match: 7. Per the germline V gene, CDR1 is SEHNR and CDR2 is FQNEAQ (reference sequence).

CDR3 sequence: CASSQDPGSDYGYTF. The CDR3 coding sequence is TGTGCCAGCAGCCAAGATCCAGGCAGCGATTATGGCTACACCTTC. The V and J genes are TRBV4-2 and TRBJ1-2; D uncertain. CDR1 is LGHNA and CDR2 is YNFKEQ in the germline V gene. Trimming shortened V by 0 bases and J by 5 bases, and 13 bases separated the two germline ends. The CDR3 sequence is 15 residues long.

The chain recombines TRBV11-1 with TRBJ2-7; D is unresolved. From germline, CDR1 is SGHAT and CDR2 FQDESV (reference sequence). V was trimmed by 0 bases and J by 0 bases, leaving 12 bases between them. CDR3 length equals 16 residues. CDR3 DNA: TGTGCCAGCAGCTTAGCGCTGGGCGGCAGCTCCTACGAGCAGTACTTC. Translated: CASSLALGGSSYEQYF.

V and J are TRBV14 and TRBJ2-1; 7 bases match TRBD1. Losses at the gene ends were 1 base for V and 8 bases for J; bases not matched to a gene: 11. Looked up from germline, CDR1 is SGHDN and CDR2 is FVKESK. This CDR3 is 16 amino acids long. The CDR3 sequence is CASSQVRDRLFHEQFF. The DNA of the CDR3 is TGTGCCAGCAGCCAAGTTCGGGACAGACTTTTCCATGAGCAGTTCTTC.

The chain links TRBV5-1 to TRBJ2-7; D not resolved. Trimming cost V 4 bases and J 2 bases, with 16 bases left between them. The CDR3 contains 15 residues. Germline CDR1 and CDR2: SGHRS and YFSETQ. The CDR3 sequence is CASSPRTAATYEQYF. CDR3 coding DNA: TGCGCCAGCAGCCCAAGGACGGCCGCCACCTACGAGCAGTACTTC.

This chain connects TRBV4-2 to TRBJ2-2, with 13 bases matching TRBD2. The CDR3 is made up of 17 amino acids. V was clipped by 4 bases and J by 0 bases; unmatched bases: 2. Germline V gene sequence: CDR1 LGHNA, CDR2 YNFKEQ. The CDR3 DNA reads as TGTGCCAGCAGCCCCGGACTAGCGGGAGCGAACACCGGGGAGCTGTTTTTT. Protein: CASSPGLAGANTGELFF.